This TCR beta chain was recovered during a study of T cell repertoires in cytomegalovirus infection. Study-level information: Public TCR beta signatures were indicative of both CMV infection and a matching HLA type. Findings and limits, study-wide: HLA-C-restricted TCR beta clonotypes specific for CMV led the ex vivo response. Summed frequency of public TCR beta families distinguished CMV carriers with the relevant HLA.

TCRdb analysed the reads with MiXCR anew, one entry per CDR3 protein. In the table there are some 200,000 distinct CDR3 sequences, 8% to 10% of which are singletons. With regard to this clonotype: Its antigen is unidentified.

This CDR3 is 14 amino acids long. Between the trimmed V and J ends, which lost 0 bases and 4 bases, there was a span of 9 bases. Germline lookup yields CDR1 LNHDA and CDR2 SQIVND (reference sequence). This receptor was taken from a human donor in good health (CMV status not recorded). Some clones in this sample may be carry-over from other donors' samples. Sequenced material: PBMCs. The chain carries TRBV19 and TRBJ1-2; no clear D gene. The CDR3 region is CASSIEGLSYGYTF. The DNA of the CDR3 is TGTGCCAGTAGTATAGAGGGCTTAAGCTATGGCTACACCTTC.